This TCR beta chain was sequenced in a study of shared clonotypes between healthy human individuals. General observations from the study: Depth was large, yet rarefaction showed that sorted-subset sequencing was incomplete. Some naive CD4 clonotypes, roughly 4.8%, turned up in common across a handful of donors.

CD45RO-negative, CCR7-selected cells formed the naive CD8 fraction, which excluded terminally differentiated effector memory CD45RA+ cells. A note on this clone: Its antigen is still unknown.

Produced via immunoSEQ multiplex PCR; TCRdb's table is partial and in-frame only. Of around 2,100,000 clones listed, about 95% were seen once; the top ten hold less than 1.5%. The sequenced material came from naive CD8+ T cells sorted from blood. This receptor was obtained from a man between 18 and 29 years old in good health.

Written as DNA, the CDR3 is TGTGCCAGCAGCTTGGCCGGACAGGGGGAGCAGTTCTTC. Its translation is CASSLAGQGEQFF. The chain links TRBV5-4 to TRBJ2-1, with 9 bases aligning to TRBD1. The V gene's germline CDR1 is SGHNT and CDR2 YYREEE (reference sequence). The CDR3 runs to 13 residues. V shed 0 bases, J shed 10 bases, and the junction held 2 bases outside the gene matches.